The 6 T cell receptor beta chains in this list originate from one sample, sequenced in a study of OX40 agonist ivuxolimab in advanced cancers. The library was made by the immunoSEQ multiplex PCR assay. TCRdb limited this immuneACCESS table to in-frame rearrangements with V and J called. A share of clones is missing; checked studies link under half to unresolved V genes, and the rest is unexplained. The sample data list some 48,000 clones, and over 90% of these were observed just once. The ten largest account for approximately 6.7% of the sample. The specimen comprised CD4+ or CD8+ T cells sorted from blood, sampled in a trial of the OX40 agonist ivuxolimab. These receptors came from an adult with an advanced solid tumor such as melanoma, head and neck, liver or kidney cancer.

There are a few counts of this clone. This chain connects TRBV30 to TRBJ2-7, with TRBD2 as a possible D gene (5 bases). Trimming took off 3 bases at V and 5 bases at J, with 14 bases between the two ends. The CDR3 spans 13 residues. Germline CDR1 and CDR2: GTSNPN and SVGIG (reference sequence). Written as DNA, the CDR3 is TGTGCCTGGAGCTCAATGGGAGTCAACGAGCAGTACTTC. Its protein is CAWSSMGVNEQYF.

The chain links TRBV2 to TRBJ2-7; D is possibly TRBD1 (6 bases). From germline, CDR1 is SNHLY and CDR2 FYNNEI. Trimming removed 6 bases at V and 3 bases at J, with 12 bases between. This CDR3 spans 13 amino acids. CDR3 sequence: CASSYRDLYEQYV. CDR3 nucleotides: TGTGCCAGCAGCTACAGGGACCTCTACGAGCAGTACGTC.

This clone was seen just once. V usage is TRBV6-5 and J usage is TRBJ1-2, with D possibly TRBD1 on 5 matching bases. This CDR3 is 12 amino acids long. Between the trimmed V and J ends, which lost 6 bases and 8 bases, there was a span of 13 bases. Germline lookup yields CDR1 MNHEY and CDR2 SVGAGI. CDR3 coding DNA: TGTGCCAGCAGCCGGGACCGAGGCGGCTACACCTTC. It encodes CASSRDRGGYTF.

J is TRBJ1-1 and V is TRBV10-3; D not certain. The germline CDR1 and CDR2 sequences are ENHRY and SYGVKD. CDR3 length equals 12 residues. The V end lost 11 bases, the J end lost 1 base, and 11 bases lay between the germline ends. CDR3 loop: CAASPANTEAFF. As DNA, the CDR3 is TGTGCCGCCAGTCCGGCGAACACTGAAGCTTTCTTT.

The CDR3 is CASSPAVGRQETQYF. CDR3 nucleotide sequence: TGTGCCAGCAGCCCTGCGGTAGGTCGTCAAGAGACCCAGTACTTC. The chain employs TRBV7-2 and TRBJ2-5, with D unresolved. CDR1 is SGHTA and CDR2 is FQGNSA in the germline V gene. V lost 5 bases to trimming and J lost 2 bases, with 15 bases between them. The CDR3 has 15 amino acids.

The chain uses TRBV19 and TRBJ1-3; D might be TRBD1 (6 bases). Germline CDR1 is LNHDA and CDR2 is SQIVND (reference sequence). V lost 7 bases and J 1 base, leaving 17 bases between the germline ends. The CDR3 sequence is 16 residues long. CDR3 amino acids: CASTPTGLLSGNTIYF. The CDR3, as DNA: TGTGCCAGTACCCCGACAGGCTTATTATCTGGAAACACCATATATTTT.